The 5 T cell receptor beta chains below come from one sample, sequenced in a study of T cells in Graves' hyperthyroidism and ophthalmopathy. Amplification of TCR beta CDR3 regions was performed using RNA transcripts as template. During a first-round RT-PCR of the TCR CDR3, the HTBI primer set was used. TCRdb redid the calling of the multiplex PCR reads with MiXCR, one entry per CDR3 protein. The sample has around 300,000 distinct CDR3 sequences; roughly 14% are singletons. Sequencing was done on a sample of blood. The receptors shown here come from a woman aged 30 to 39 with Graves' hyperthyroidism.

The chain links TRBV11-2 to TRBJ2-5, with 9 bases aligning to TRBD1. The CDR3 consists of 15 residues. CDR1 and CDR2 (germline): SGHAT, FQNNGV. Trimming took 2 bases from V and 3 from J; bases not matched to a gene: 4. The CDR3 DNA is TGTGCCAGCAGCTTAAGGGGGGACAGGGAAGAGACCCAGTACTTC. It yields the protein CASSLRGDREETQYF.

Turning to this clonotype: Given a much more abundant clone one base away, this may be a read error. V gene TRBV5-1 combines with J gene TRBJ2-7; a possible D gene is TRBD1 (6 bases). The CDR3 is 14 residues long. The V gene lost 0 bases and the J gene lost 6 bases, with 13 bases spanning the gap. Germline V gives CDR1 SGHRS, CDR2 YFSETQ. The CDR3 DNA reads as TGCGCCAGCAGCTTGGGGGACACCCCCTGCGAGCAGTACTTC. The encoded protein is CASSLGDTPCEQYF. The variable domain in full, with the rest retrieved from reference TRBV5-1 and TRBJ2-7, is KAGVTQTPRYLIKTRGQQVTLSCSPISGHRSVSWYQQTPGQGLQFLFEYFSETQRNKGNFPGRFSGRQFSNSRSEMNVSTLELGDSALYLCASSLGDTPCEQYFGPGTRLTVT.

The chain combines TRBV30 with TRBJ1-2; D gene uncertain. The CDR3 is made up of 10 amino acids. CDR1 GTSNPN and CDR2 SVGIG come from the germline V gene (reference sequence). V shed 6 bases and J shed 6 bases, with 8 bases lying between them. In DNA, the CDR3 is TGTGCCTGTCAACCCGATGGCTACACCTTC. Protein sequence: CACQPDGYTF. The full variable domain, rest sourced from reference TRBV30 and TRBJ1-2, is SQTIHQWPATLVQPVGSPLSLECTVEGTSNPNLYWYRQAAGRGLQLLFYSVGIGQISSEVPQNLSASRPQDRQFILSSKKLLLSDSGFYLCACQPDGYTFGSGTRLTVV.

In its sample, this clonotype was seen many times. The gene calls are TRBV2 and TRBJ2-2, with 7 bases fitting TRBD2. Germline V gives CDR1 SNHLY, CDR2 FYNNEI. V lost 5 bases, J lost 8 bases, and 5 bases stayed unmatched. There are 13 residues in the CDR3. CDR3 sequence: CASSIGGTGELFF. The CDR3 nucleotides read TGTGCCAGCAGTATCGGGGGGACTGGGGAGCTGTTTTTT.

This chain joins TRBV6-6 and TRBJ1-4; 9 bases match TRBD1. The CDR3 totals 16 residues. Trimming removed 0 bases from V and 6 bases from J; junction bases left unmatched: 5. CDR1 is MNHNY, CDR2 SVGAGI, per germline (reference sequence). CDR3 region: CASSYSLGQGDEKLFF. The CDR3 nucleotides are TGTGCCAGCAGTTACTCGTTGGGACAGGGCGATGAAAAACTGTTTTTT.